What follows are 24 T cell receptor beta chains derived from one specimen sequenced in a study of early stage breast cancer tumors. The table came from immunoSEQ multiplex PCR; TCRdb's copy has only in-frame clones and leaves some out. Among about 48,000 clones listed, about 83% were seen once. Material for sequencing was blood. All receptors come from a person between 50 and 60 years old with breast cancer.

The chain combines TRBV6-5 with TRBJ1-4; unclear D gene. The V gene's germline CDR1 is MNHEY and CDR2 SVGAGI. CDR3 length: 15 residues. V was shortened by 0 bases and J by 8 bases, with 13 bases between the two germline ends. CDR3 protein: CASSYSRSLGEKLFF. The CDR3 region has the DNA TGTGCCAGCAGTTACTCGAGAAGTTTGGGAGAAAAACTGTTTTTT.

The chain links TRBV10-3 to TRBJ2-7, with 8 bases lining up with TRBD1. The germline V gene encodes CDR1 ENHRY and CDR2 SYGVKD. CDR3 length equals 13 residues. V dropped 5 bases and J dropped 7; count of bases not matched to a gene: 7. CDR3 coding DNA: TGTGCCATCAGTAAGGACAGGGTGAGGGAGCAGTACTTC. It translates to CAISKDRVREQYF.

The V call is TRBV19, the J call TRBJ2-5; TRBD2 aligns across 12 bases. Germline V gene lookup returns CDR1 LNHDA and CDR2 SQIVND (reference sequence). The CDR3 is made up of 16 amino acids. Unmatched junction bases numbered 4, after V lost 3 bases and J lost 2 bases. The CDR3 DNA reads as TGTGCCAGTAGTATTTCGGGACTAGCGGGTCAAGAGACCCAGTACTTC. Its protein is CASSISGLAGQETQYF.

The genes are TRBV5-1 and TRBJ1-4, with a possible D match to TRBD1 (6 bases). Germline V gives CDR1 SGHRS, CDR2 YFSETQ. This CDR3 is 16 amino acids long. The V and J ends lost 5 bases and 4 bases respectively, with 18 bases between them. The CDR3 DNA reads TGCGCCAGCAGGCGGACTATGACAGGCCTTAATGAAAAACTGTTTTTT. Translating gives CASRRTMTGLNEKLFF.

The chain is built from TRBV27 and TRBJ1-2; D gene ambiguous. The V gene lost 7 bases and the J gene lost 8 bases, with 17 bases spanning the gap. The CDR3 contains 13 residues. CDR1 is MNHEY, CDR2 SMNVEV, per germline (reference sequence). The CDR3 reads CASKRAAEIGYTF. The DNA for the CDR3 is TGTGCCAGCAAAAGGGCCGCTGAAATAGGCTACACCTTC.

V is TRBV18 and J is TRBJ2-3, with D possibly matching TRBD2 (5 bases). The CDR3 consists of 16 residues. The germline V gene encodes CDR1 KGHSH and CDR2 LQKENI. The V gene lost 2 bases and the J gene lost 1 base, with 13 bases spanning the gap. CDR3 sequence: CASSPVFGVGTDTQYF. DNA of the CDR3: TGTGCCAGCTCACCAGTATTCGGGGTCGGCACAGATACGCAGTATTTT.

The chain combines TRBV25-1 with TRBJ1-1; 7 positions match TRBD1. CDR1 and CDR2 (germline): MGHDK, SYGVNS. J lost 0 bases, V lost 3 bases, and 4 bases had no gene match. There are 15 residues in the CDR3. The CDR3 is CASSDDRVLNTEAFF. DNA of the CDR3: TGTGCCAGCAGTGATGACAGGGTTTTGAACACTGAAGCTTTCTTT.

The chain is built from TRBV30 and TRBJ1-1; 7 bases are a match to TRBD1. The CDR3 is 12 amino acids. CDR1 GTSNPN and CDR2 SVGIG come from the germline V gene (reference sequence). V was pared by 0 bases and J by 7 bases, with 2 bases of the junction left unmatched. This chain's CDR3 is CAWSVTGYEAFF. DNA for the CDR3: TGTGCCTGGAGTGTGACAGGGTATGAAGCTTTCTTT.

The chain uses TRBV28 and TRBJ1-2, with D hard to call. Between the trimmed V and J ends, which lost 2 bases and 3 bases, there was a span of 4 bases. In germline, CDR1 is MDHEN, CDR2 SYDVKM. The CDR3 covers 12 residues. This chain's CDR3 is CASSLQDYGYTF. The CDR3 DNA reads TGTGCCAGCAGTTTACAGGACTATGGCTACACCTTC.

The chain couples TRBV11-2 to TRBJ2-7; 13 positions agree with TRBD2. Trimming took 5 bases from V and 6 from J; bases not matched to a gene: 4. The CDR3 is 14 amino acids. Germline CDR1 reads SGHAT; CDR2 reads FQNNGV. CDR3: CASSIGLAGAEQYF. The CDR3 DNA reads as TGTGCCAGCAGCATCGGACTAGCGGGGGCCGAGCAGTACTTC.

The count of this clone is one. The J gene is TRBJ2-3, the V gene TRBV5-8; no reliable D call. The CDR3 runs 12 residues. CDR1 and CDR2 (germline): SGHTS, YDEGEE. V lost 4 bases and J 4 bases, leaving 7 bases between the germline ends. The CDR3 protein is CASSPRADTQYF. DNA for the CDR3: TGTGCCAGCAGCCCCCGAGCAGATACGCAGTATTTT. Full variable domain (outside the CDR3, taken from reference TRBV5-8 and TRBJ2-3): EAGVTQSPTHLIKTRGQQATLRCSPISGHTSVYWYQQALGLGLQFLLWYDEGEERNRGNFPPRFSGRQFPNYSSELNVNALELEDSALYLCASSPRADTQYFGPGTRLTVL.

The chain links TRBV11-3 to TRBJ2-2; TRBD2 matches at 9 bases. Trimming took 6 bases from V and 0 from J; bases not matched to a gene: 11. The CDR3 extends over 18 amino acids. Germline CDR1 is SGHNT and CDR2 is YENEEA. In DNA form, the CDR3 reads TGTGCCAGCAGTGAGCGGGGGGAGTACTACGCGAACACCGGGGAGCTGTTTTTT. Translation: CASSERGEYYANTGELFF.

The chain recombines TRBV6-6 with TRBJ1-1; tentatively, D is TRBD1 (5 bases). This CDR3 contains 15 residues. Between the trimmed V and J ends, which lost 5 bases and 4 bases, there was a span of 17 bases. Germline CDR1 reads MNHNY; CDR2 reads SVGAGI (reference sequence). This CDR3 is CASSLEGLEPTEAFF. As DNA, the CDR3 is TGTGCCAGCAGTCTCGAGGGACTGGAACCCACTGAAGCTTTCTTT.

CDR3 in amino acids: CASSVGLRGGTQYF. For the CDR3, the DNA is TGCGCCAGCAGTGTCGGACTCAGGGGGGGTACGCAGTATTTT. The genes are TRBV10-1 and TRBJ2-3; D may correspond to TRBD1 or TRBD2 (7 bases each). In germline, CDR1 is WNHNN, CDR2 SYGVQD (reference sequence). CDR3 length equals 14 residues. V lost 4 bases to trimming and J lost 8 bases, with 16 bases between them.

This clone was counted only a few times. This sequence joins TRBV6-6 and TRBJ1-2; a weak D match, TRBD1 (6 bases). V lost 6 bases to trimming and J lost 8 bases, with 13 bases between them. In germline, CDR1 is MNHNY, CDR2 SVGAGI (reference sequence). The CDR3 has 12 residues. The CDR3 loop is CASSQDRVGYTF. In DNA, the CDR3 is TGTGCCAGCAGCCAGGACAGAGTAGGCTACACCTTC.

The genes are TRBV9 and TRBJ2-3, with D hard to call. Trimming took off 0 bases at V and 0 bases at J, with 11 bases between the two ends. CDR3 length equals 16 residues. Per germline, CDR1 SGDLS and CDR2 YYNGEE. This CDR3 reads CASSVDASPSTDTQYF. Written as DNA, the CDR3 is TGTGCCAGCAGCGTAGATGCCAGTCCTAGCACAGATACGCAGTATTTT. Filled out from reference TRBV9 and TRBJ2-3, the complete variable domain reads DSGVTQTPKHLITATGQRVTLRCSPRSGDLSVYWYQQSLDQGLQFLIQYYNGEERAKGNILERFSAQQFPDLHSELNLSSLELGDSALYFCASSVDASPSTDTQYFGPGTRLTVL.

V and J are TRBV7-8 and TRBJ2-7; 9 bases are a match to TRBD2. The V gene's germline CDR1 is SGHVS and CDR2 FQNEAQ. The CDR3 totals 17 residues. Trimming at V came to 3 bases and at J to 5 bases, leaving 14 bases not matched to a gene. CDR3 protein: CASSFWGGRAGLNEQYF. In DNA, the CDR3 is TGTGCCAGCAGCTTTTGGGGCGGGAGGGCCGGGTTGAACGAGCAGTACTTC.

The table lists this clone with a count of one. The chain has TRBV29-1 and TRBJ1-2, with a possible D match to TRBD1 (5 bases). The CDR3 has 12 residues. V was trimmed by 4 bases and J by 3 bases, leaving 9 bases between them. CDR1 and CDR2 (germline): SQVTM, ANQGSEA. The CDR3 sequence: CSVGGEDYGYTF. DNA for the CDR3: TGCAGCGTTGGAGGGGAAGACTATGGCTACACCTTC. Full variable domain (outside the CDR3, taken from reference TRBV29-1 and TRBJ1-2): SAVISQKPSRDICQRGTSLTIQCQVDSQVTMMFWYRQQPGQSLTLIATANQGSEATYESGFVIDKFPISRPNLTFSTLTVSNMSPEDSSIYLCSVGGEDYGYTFGSGTRLTVV.

CDR3 loop: CASSLGASSLTDTQYF. The CDR3, as DNA: TGTGCCAGCAGCTTAGGGGCTAGCTCCTTGACAGATACGCAGTATTTT. The chain is built from TRBV11-3 and TRBJ2-3; tentative D call: TRBD2 (5 bases). The CDR3 is 16 amino acids. Germline V CDR1 and CDR2: SGHNT, YENEEA. The V and J ends lost 1 base and 3 bases respectively, with 14 bases between them.

The chain combines TRBV7-3 with TRBJ2-5; D is undetermined. V lost 5 bases to trimming and J lost 0 bases, with 10 bases between them. The germline V gene encodes CDR1 SGHTA and CDR2 FQGTGA. This CDR3 is 14 amino acids long. This chain's CDR3 is CASSGTANQETQYF. The DNA of the CDR3 is TGTGCCAGCAGCGGAACAGCGAACCAAGAGACCCAGTACTTC. The variable domain in full, completed from reference TRBV7-3 and TRBJ2-5, reads GAGVSQTPSNKVTEKGKYVELRCDPISGHTALYWYRQSLGQGPEFLIYFQGTGAADDSGLPNDRFFAVRPEGSVSTLKIQRTERGDSAVYLCASSGTANQETQYFGPGTRLLVL.

In its sample, this clone was seen a few times. V is TRBV7-9 and J is TRBJ2-2, with 9 bases lining up with TRBD2. The trim removed 4 bases at V and 4 bases at J, leaving 4 bases unmatched. This CDR3 region has 15 residues. Germline values: CDR1 SEHNR, CDR2 FQNEAQ (reference sequence). The DNA of the CDR3 is TGTGCCAGCAGCTCCGGGACTAGCCGCACCGGGGAGCTGTTTTTT. Translated, it gives CASSSGTSRTGELFF.

The genes are TRBV7-9 and TRBJ2-5; D is perhaps TRBD2 (6 bases). CDR1 and CDR2 (germline): SEHNR, FQNEAQ (reference sequence). The V end lost 0 bases, the J end lost 4 bases, and 9 bases lay between the germline ends. The CDR3 has 14 amino acids. In DNA form, the CDR3 reads TGTGCCAGCAGCTTAGCCCGACTAGGAGAGACCCAGTACTTC. Translating it yields CASSLARLGETQYF.

This clone was detected a few times. The rearrangement joins TRBV7-3 to TRBJ1-5; D call uncertain. This CDR3 has 13 residues. V was cut by 4 bases and J by 5 bases, with 9 bases left in between. Germline-derived CDR1 and CDR2 are SGHTA and FQGTGA. The DNA of the CDR3 is TGTGCCAGCAGCTCCCAAGAGGATCAGCCCCAGCATTTT. Its protein product is CASSSQEDQPQHF.

V gene TRBV5-6 combines with J gene TRBJ1-6, with D possibly TRBD1 on 5 matching bases. CDR3 length equals 16 residues. The germline CDR1 and CDR2 sequences are SGHDT and YYEEEE. Trimming stripped 2 bases from V and 0 bases from J, with 9 bases between. The CDR3 region is CASSLAGGSYNSPLHF. The CDR3 nucleotides are TGTGCCAGCAGCTTAGCCGGGGGCTCCTATAATTCACCCCTCCACTTT.